The 24 T cell receptor beta chains in this list originate from one sample, sequenced in a study of shared clonotypes between healthy human individuals. Some clones are missing from TCRdb's copy, which holds only in-frame ones; the method was immunoSEQ multiplex PCR. The sample has approximately 2.5 million clones, approximately 93% seen once; the top ten hold about 0.34%. Sequenced input: naive CD4+ T cells from PBMCs. Subset described: CD45RA+ positively selected. These receptors originate from a young man in good health. Some clones in this sample may be carry-over from other donors' samples.

The chain recombines TRBV27 with TRBJ1-5; D might be TRBD1 (6 bases). V was cut by 7 bases and J by 4 bases, with 17 bases left in between. The germline gives CDR1 MNHEY, CDR2 SMNVEV (reference sequence). The CDR3 loop spans 15 amino acids. For the CDR3, the DNA is TGTGCCAGCAAGGGGGGAGGAACACAGAATCAGCCCCAGCATTTT. Protein product: CASKGGGTQNQPQHF.

The chain uses TRBV9 and TRBJ2-3; D remains unclear. V lost 1 base, J lost 3 bases, and 9 bases lay in between. The CDR3 length is 14 residues. Germline lookup yields CDR1 SGDLS and CDR2 YYNGEE. The CDR3 sequence is CASSVQSQTDTQYF. In DNA form, the CDR3 reads TGTGCCAGCAGCGTACAGTCTCAGACAGATACGCAGTATTTT. The full variable domain, completed using reference TRBV9 and TRBJ2-3, is DSGVTQTPKHLITATGQRVTLRCSPRSGDLSVYWYQQSLDQGLQFLIQYYNGEERAKGNILERFSAQQFPDLHSELNLSSLELGDSALYFCASSVQSQTDTQYFGPGTRLTVL.

The CDR3 DNA reads TGTGCCAGTCGAAGAGACTCTCGGGGCAATGAGCAGTTCTTC. Its translation is CASRRDSRGNEQFF. V is TRBV6-5 and J is TRBJ2-1; the D gene is possibly TRBD2 (5 bases). CDR1 and CDR2 (germline): MNHEY, SVGAGI. CDR3 length: 14 residues. The V end was cut by 9 bases, the J end by 6 bases, with 18 bases between.

This clone was recorded once. The V gene is TRBV10-3, the J gene TRBJ2-4; D is unresolved. V lost 2 bases, J lost 9 bases, and 14 bases lay in between. CDR3 length: 14 amino acids. Germline-derived CDR1 and CDR2 are ENHRY and SYGVKD. The CDR3, as DNA: TGTGCCATCAGTGAGGCCAACGAGGCGGCCATTCAGTACTTC. Translation: CAISEANEAAIQYF.

The CDR3 bases are TGTGCCAGTAGTACGAAGTATCTTATAGCTTTCTTT. Protein sequence: CASSTKYLIAFF. The chain carries TRBV19 and TRBJ1-1; D is uncertain. Germline V CDR1 and CDR2: LNHDA, SQIVND (reference sequence). V was trimmed by 4 bases and J by 10 bases, leaving 13 bases between them. The CDR3 runs to 12 residues.

The V call is TRBV15, the J call TRBJ2-5; 12 bases map to TRBD2. Trimming at V came to 1 base and at J to 9 bases, leaving 9 bases not matched to a gene. The CDR3 is 16 amino acids. The germline gives CDR1 LNHNV, CDR2 YYDKDF (reference sequence). The CDR3 reads CATSRGTSGERAPQYF. Written as DNA, the CDR3 is TGTGCCACCAGCAGAGGGACTAGCGGGGAGAGGGCGCCCCAGTACTTC.

The chain links TRBV7-9 to TRBJ1-1; D might be TRBD1 (5 bases). Trimming left V 5 bases short and J 1 base short, with 14 bases between. This CDR3 has 15 amino acids. The germline V gene encodes CDR1 SEHNR and CDR2 FQNEAQ (reference sequence). The chain's CDR3 is CASSRRRGTNTEAFF. The CDR3 coding sequence is TGTGCCAGCAGCCGCCGGAGGGGCACGAACACTGAAGCTTTCTTT.

Concerning this clone itself: Other DNA sequences within the sample encode an identical CDR3. This chain uses TRBV6-5 with TRBJ1-5, with D tentatively TRBD1 (5 bases). The V end was cut by 5 bases, the J end by 2 bases, with 13 bases between. CDR3 size: 15 residues. Germline V CDR1 and CDR2: MNHEY, SVGAGI. The DNA of the CDR3 is TGTGCCAGCAGTAGGGACGGGGATGGCAATCAGCCCCAGCATTTT. Amino acids: CASSRDGDGNQPQHF.

Only one count was recorded for this clone. This chain joins TRBV30 and TRBJ1-2; no definite D call. The germline V gene encodes CDR1 GTSNPN and CDR2 SVGIG (reference sequence). V lost 3 bases, J lost 2 bases, and 10 bases lay in between. This CDR3 is built from 13 residues. The CDR3 loop is CAWSTGVNYGYTF. CDR3 coding DNA: TGTGCCTGGAGCACTGGGGTCAACTATGGCTACACCTTC.

This chain joins TRBV5-1 and TRBJ1-2, with TRBD1 identical over 7 bases. The CDR3 is 18 residues long. Germline CDR1 is SGHRS and CDR2 is YFSETQ. V dropped 0 bases and J dropped 0; count of bases not matched to a gene: 11. Here the CDR3 reads CASSLAVQTQGANYGYTF. Written as DNA, the CDR3 is TGCGCCAGCAGCTTGGCAGTTCAGACGCAGGGGGCTAACTATGGCTACACCTTC.

The rearrangement links TRBV29-1 to TRBJ2-7, with D tentatively TRBD1 or TRBD2 (5 bases each). The CDR3 has 13 amino acids. With 4 bases removed from V and 3 bases from J, the gap between germline ends came to 13 bases. The V gene's germline CDR1 is SQVTM and CDR2 ANQGSEA. The CDR3 nucleotides are TGCAGCGTTGGACGGGACGGATACTACGAGCAGTACTTC. Translating gives CSVGRDGYYEQYF.

The rearrangement uses TRBV5-1 and TRBJ2-2; 11 positions agree with TRBD2. From germline, CDR1 is SGHRS and CDR2 YFSETQ. V lost 3 bases, J lost 4 bases, and 2 bases stayed unmatched. The CDR3 has 15 residues. The DNA of the CDR3 is TGCGCCAGCAGCTCAACTAGCGGGGGCACCGGGGAGCTGTTTTTT. Its protein product is CASSSTSGGTGELFF.

The rearrangement joins TRBV5-6 to TRBJ2-3; D might be TRBD1 or TRBD2, each matching 5 bases. The CDR3 extends over 15 amino acids. Germline values: CDR1 SGHDT, CDR2 YYEEEE. Trimming pared 4 bases from V and 6 bases from J, leaving 18 bases between. The CDR3 DNA follows: TGTGCCAGCAGCATGGGACCCGGCGGATGGGATACGCAGTATTTT. Its translation: CASSMGPGGWDTQYF. Full variable domain (missing parts from reference TRBV5-6 and TRBJ2-3): DAGVTQSPTHLIKTRGQQVTLRCSPKSGHDTVSWYQQALGQGPQFIFQYYEEEERQRGNFPDRFSGHQFPNYSSELNVNALLLGDSALYLCASSMGPGGWDTQYFGPGTRLTVL.

On this clone itself: A much larger clone lies a single base off, so this may be a read error. Within the sample, other DNA sequences also encode this same CDR3. The chain links TRBV5-8 to TRBJ2-7; TRBD1 agrees at 10 bases. From germline, CDR1 is SGHTS and CDR2 YDEGEE. Trimming at V came to 2 bases and at J to 3 bases, leaving 2 bases not matched to a gene. This CDR3 spans 14 amino acids. DNA for the CDR3: TGTGCCAGCAGCTTACGGACAGGGGGCTACGAGCAGTACTTC. Translated, it gives CASSLRTGGYEQYF. Full variable domain (outside the CDR3, taken from reference TRBV5-8 and TRBJ2-7): EAGVTQSPTHLIKTRGQQATLRCSPISGHTSVYWYQQALGLGLQFLLWYDEGEERNRGNFPPRFSGRQFPNYSSELNVNALELEDSALYLCASSLRTGGYEQYFGPGTRLTVT.

The chain has TRBV7-2 and TRBJ2-7; D not resolved. Germline V gene data show CDR1 as SGHTA and CDR2 as FQGNSA. V was trimmed by 5 bases and J by 0 bases, leaving 17 bases between them. The CDR3 contains 16 residues. The CDR3 reads CASSLLFGRSSYEQYF. The CDR3 DNA sequence: TGTGCCAGCAGCCTCTTGTTCGGAAGGAGCTCCTACGAGCAGTACTTC.

J is TRBJ2-1 and V is TRBV28; 12 bases fit TRBD2. The CDR3 covers 19 residues. Per the germline V gene, CDR1 is MDHEN and CDR2 is SYDVKM. The J segment lost 0 bases and the V segment lost 2 bases, leaving 8 bases of the junction unmatched. The CDR3 DNA sequence: TGTGCCAGCAGTTTACAAGTCGGACTAGCGGGACGCTCCTACAATGAGCAGTTCTTC. Its protein is CASSLQVGLAGRSYNEQFF.

The gene calls are TRBV7-3 and TRBJ2-5; TRBD1 agrees at 7 bases. CDR1 SGHTA and CDR2 FQGTGA come from the germline V gene. The CDR3 has 15 amino acids. J was trimmed by 1 base and V by 5 bases; bases with no gene match: 7. DNA of the CDR3: TGTGCCAGCAGCCAAGATCGGGACAGCCAAGAGACCCAGTACTTC. Residues: CASSQDRDSQETQYF.

The chain uses TRBV6-5 and TRBJ1-6, with D unresolved. Trimming took 2 bases from V and 10 from J, leaving 15 bases between them. Germline CDR1 MNHEY, CDR2 SVGAGI. CDR3 size: 15 residues. CDR3 loop: CASSYRDVGFSPLHF. Here the CDR3 DNA reads TGTGCCAGCAGTTACAGAGATGTGGGATTCTCACCCCTCCACTTT.

This chain links TRBV25-1 with TRBJ1-3; D uncertain. The CDR3 is 13 residues long. Trimming pared 6 bases from V and 3 bases from J, leaving 9 bases between. Germline assignment: CDR1 MGHDK and CDR2 SYGVNS. Here the CDR3 DNA reads TGTGCCAGCAGCCTATTAGGTGGAAACACCATATATTTT. It codes for CASSLLGGNTIYF.

The chain combines TRBV10-1 with TRBJ2-1; TRBD2 matches at 14 bases. The CDR3 extends over 19 amino acids. CDR1 is WNHNN and CDR2 is SYGVQD in the germline V gene (reference sequence). J lost 2 bases, V lost 3 bases, and 9 bases had no gene match. For the CDR3, the DNA is TGCGCCAGCAGTGAAGGAGGACTAGCGGGAGGAATCCCCTACAATGAGCAGTTCTTC. This sequence encodes CASSEGGLAGGIPYNEQFF.

The V and J genes are TRBV19 and TRBJ1-1; D unclear. V was trimmed by 6 bases and J by 3 bases, leaving 14 bases between them. The CDR3 extends over 14 amino acids. Germline V gene lookup returns CDR1 LNHDA and CDR2 SQIVND (reference sequence). As DNA, the CDR3 is TGTGCCAGTAGGGTTGGAGGGAGGGACACTGAAGCTTTCTTT. Translating it yields CASRVGGRDTEAFF.

This sequence joins TRBV10-3 and TRBJ1-4; the match to TRBD1 covers 8 bases. There are 12 residues in the CDR3. V was clipped by 6 bases and J by 10 bases; unmatched bases: 4. In germline, CDR1 is ENHRY, CDR2 SYGVKD. The CDR3 nucleotides read TGTGCCATCAGAACAGGGGGAGGAAAACTGTTTTTT. Translation: CAIRTGGGKLFF.

CDR3 coding DNA: TGTGCCAGCAGTGCCCCGACAGGGTTACGGCCCACCTACGAGCAGTACTTC. Protein product: CASSAPTGLRPTYEQYF. The gene calls are TRBV6-1 and TRBJ2-7; 7 positions agree with TRBD1. J lost 2 bases, V lost 4 bases, and 14 bases had no gene match. The CDR3 consists of 17 residues. Germline CDR1 MNHNS, CDR2 SASEGT.

The gene calls are TRBV7-6 and TRBJ2-5, with D perhaps matching TRBD2 (5 bases). The germline V and J ends were trimmed by 6 bases and 4 bases, with 12 bases remaining between them. The CDR3 has 13 residues. CDR1 and CDR2 (germline): SGHVS, FNYEAQ. This CDR3 is CASSRDYAETQYF. CDR3 sequence (DNA): TGTGCCAGCAGTCGAGACTACGCAGAGACCCAGTACTTC.